The clone carrying this TCR beta chain turned up a few times. The data are from a study of CD8 T cells in ankylosing spondylitis. This CDR3 comprises 18 residues. The germline V gene encodes CDR1 MGHRA and CDR2 YSYEKL. V was clipped by 0 bases and J by 2 bases, with 17 bases between them. TCRdb reprocessed the 5' RACE reads via MiXCR and lists one record per CDR3 protein. The sample comprises some 150,000 distinct CDR3 sequences, 44% of which are singletons, and approximately 14% rests with the top ten. The J gene is TRBJ2-1, the V gene TRBV4-1; the D gene could be TRBD1 or TRBD2 (6 bases each). What was sequenced was synovial fluid, either unsorted or a sorted T cell fraction (not recorded which). The source of this sequence is a male donor with ankylosing spondylitis. CDR3 amino acids: CASSQDGVGGGPYNEQFF. The CDR3 DNA sequence: TGCGCCAGCAGCCAAGATGGGGTAGGAGGGGGTCCCTACAATGAGCAGTTCTTC.